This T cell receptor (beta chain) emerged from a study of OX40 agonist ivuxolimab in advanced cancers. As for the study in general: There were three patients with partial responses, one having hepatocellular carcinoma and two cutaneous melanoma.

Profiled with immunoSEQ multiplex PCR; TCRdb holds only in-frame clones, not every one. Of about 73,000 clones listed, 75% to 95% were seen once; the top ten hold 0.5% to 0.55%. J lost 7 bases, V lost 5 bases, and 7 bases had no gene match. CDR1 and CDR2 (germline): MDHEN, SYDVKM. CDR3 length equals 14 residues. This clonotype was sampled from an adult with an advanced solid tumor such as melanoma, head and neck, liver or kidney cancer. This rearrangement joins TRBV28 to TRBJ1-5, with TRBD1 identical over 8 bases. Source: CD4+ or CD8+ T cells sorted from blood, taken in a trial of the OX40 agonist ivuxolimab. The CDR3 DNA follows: TGTGCCAGCAGTCTGGACAGGGTTGGGCAGCCCCAGCATTTT. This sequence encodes CASSLDRVGQPQHF.